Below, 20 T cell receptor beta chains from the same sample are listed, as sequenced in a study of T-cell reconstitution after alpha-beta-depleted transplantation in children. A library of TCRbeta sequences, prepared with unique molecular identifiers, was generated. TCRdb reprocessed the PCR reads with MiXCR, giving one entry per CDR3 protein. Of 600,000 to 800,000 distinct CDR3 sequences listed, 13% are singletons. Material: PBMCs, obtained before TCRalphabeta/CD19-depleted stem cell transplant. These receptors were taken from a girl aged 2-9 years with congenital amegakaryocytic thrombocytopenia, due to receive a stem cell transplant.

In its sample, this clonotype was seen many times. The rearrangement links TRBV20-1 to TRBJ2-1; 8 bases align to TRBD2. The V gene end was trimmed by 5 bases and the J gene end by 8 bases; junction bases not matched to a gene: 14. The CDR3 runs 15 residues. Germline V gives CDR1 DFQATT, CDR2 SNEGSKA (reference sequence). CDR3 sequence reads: CSASTHDRREDEQFF. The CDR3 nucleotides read TGCAGTGCTTCCACCCACGACAGGCGGGAGGATGAGCAGTTCTTC.

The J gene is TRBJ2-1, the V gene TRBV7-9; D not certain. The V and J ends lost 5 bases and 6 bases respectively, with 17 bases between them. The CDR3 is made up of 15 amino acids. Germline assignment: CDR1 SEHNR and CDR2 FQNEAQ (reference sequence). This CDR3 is CASSARLSVVNEQFF. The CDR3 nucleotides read TGTGCCAGCAGCGCCCGACTCTCAGTCGTCAATGAGCAGTTCTTC.

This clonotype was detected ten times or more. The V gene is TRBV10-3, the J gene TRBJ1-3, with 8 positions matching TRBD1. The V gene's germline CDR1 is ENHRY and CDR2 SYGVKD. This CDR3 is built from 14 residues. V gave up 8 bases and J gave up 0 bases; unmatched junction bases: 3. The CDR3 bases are TGTGCCATCGGGACAGGCTACTCTGGAAACACCATATATTTT. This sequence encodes CAIGTGYSGNTIYF.

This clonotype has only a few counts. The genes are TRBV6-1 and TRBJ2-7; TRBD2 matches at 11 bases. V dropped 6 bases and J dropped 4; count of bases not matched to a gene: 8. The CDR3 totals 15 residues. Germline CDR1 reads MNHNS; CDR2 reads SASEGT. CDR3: CASSLPSGRSYEQYF. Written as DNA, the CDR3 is TGTGCCAGCAGCCTCCCTAGCGGGAGGAGTTACGAGCAGTACTTC.

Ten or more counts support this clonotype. The CDR3 sequence: CASSLVRGPEAFF. CDR3 DNA sequence: TGTGCCAGCAGCTTGGTAAGGGGCCCTGAAGCTTTCTTT. The V and J genes are TRBV5-6 and TRBJ1-1; D may be TRBD1 (5 bases). Germline CDR1 and CDR2: SGHDT and YYEEEE. V was clipped by 0 bases and J by 6 bases, with 9 bases between them. The CDR3 runs to 13 residues.

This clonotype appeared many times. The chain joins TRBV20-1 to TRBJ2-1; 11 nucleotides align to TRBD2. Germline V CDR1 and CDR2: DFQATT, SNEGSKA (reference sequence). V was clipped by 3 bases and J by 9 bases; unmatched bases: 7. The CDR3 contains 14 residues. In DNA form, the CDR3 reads TGCAGTGCTAGTCCACTAGCGGGAGTCAGTGAGCAGTTCTTC. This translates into CSASPLAGVSEQFF.

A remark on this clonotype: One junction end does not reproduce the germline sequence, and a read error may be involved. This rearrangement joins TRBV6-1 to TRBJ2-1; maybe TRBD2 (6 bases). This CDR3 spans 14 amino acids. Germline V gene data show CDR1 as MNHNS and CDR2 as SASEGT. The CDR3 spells CVSSAAGPYNEQFF. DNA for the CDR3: TGTGTCAGCAGTGCGGCGGGACCGTACAATGAGCAGTTCTTC.

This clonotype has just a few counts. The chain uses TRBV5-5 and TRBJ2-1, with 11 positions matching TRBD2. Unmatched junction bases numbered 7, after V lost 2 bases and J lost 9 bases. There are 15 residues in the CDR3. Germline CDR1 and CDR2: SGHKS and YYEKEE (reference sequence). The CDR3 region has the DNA TGTGCCAGCAGCTTCTCGACTAGCGGGATGGGTGAGCAGTTCTTC. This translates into CASSFSTSGMGEQFF.

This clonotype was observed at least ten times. The CDR3 reads CASSLSRDSGYYGYTF. The CDR3 DNA reads TGTGCCAGCAGCCTGAGCCGGGACAGTGGTTACTATGGCTACACCTTC. This chain connects TRBV11-2 to TRBJ1-2; TRBD1 agrees at 7 bases. Germline CDR1 and CDR2: SGHAT and FQNNGV. The CDR3 runs 16 residues. Unmatched junction bases numbered 12, after V lost 5 bases and J lost 3 bases. The entire variable domain, with the rest obtained from reference TRBV11-2 and TRBJ1-2, is as follows: EAGVAQSPRYKIIEKRQSVAFWCNPISGHATLYWYQQILGQGPKLLIQFQNNGVVDDSQLPKDRFSAERLKGVDSTLKIQPAKLEDSAVYLCASSLSRDSGYYGYTFGSGTRLTVV.

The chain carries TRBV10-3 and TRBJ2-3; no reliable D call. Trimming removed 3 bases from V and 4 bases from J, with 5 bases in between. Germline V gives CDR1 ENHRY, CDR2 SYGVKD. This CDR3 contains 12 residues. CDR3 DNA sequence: TGTGCCATCAGTGACCGGGCAGATACGCAGTATTTT. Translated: CAISDRADTQYF.

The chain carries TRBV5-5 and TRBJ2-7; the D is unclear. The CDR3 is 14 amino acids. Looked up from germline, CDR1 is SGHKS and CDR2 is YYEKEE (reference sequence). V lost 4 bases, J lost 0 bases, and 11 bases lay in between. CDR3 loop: CASSRESGSYEQYF. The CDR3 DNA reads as TGTGCCAGCAGCCGTGAATCGGGCTCCTACGAGCAGTACTTC.

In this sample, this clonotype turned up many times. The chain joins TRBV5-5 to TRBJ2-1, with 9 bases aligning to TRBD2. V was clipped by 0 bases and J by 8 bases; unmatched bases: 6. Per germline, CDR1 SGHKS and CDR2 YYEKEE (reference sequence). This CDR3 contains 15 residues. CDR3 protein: CASSLDLAGMYEQFF. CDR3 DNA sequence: TGTGCCAGCAGCTTGGATCTAGCGGGAATGTATGAGCAGTTCTTC.

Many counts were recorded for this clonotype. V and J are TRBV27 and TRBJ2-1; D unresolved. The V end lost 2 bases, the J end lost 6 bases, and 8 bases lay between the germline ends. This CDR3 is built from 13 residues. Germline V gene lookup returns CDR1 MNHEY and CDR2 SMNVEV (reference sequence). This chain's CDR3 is CASSLRVRNEQFF. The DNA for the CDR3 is TGTGCCAGCAGTTTACGAGTCCGCAATGAGCAGTTCTTC.

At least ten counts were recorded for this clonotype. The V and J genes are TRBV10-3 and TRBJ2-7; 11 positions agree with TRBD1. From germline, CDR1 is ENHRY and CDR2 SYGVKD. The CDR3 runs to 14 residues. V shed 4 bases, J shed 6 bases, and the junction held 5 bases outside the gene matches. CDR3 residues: CAISARDRGSEQYF. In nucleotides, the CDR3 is TGTGCCATCAGTGCCCGGGACAGGGGGTCCGAGCAGTACTTC.

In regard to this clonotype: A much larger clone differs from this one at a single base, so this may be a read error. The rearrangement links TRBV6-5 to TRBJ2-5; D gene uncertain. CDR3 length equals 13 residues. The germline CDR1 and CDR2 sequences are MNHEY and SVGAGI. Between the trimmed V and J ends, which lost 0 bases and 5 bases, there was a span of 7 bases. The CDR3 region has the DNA TGTGCCAGCAGTTACTCGAGGCTCGAGACCCAGTACTTC. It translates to CASSYSRLETQYF.

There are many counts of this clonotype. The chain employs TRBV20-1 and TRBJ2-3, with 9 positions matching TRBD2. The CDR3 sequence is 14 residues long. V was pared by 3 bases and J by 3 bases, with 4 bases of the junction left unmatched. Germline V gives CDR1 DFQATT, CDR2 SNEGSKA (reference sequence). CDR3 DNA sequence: TGCAGTGCTAGGTCTAGCGGGATAACAGATACGCAGTATTTT. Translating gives CSARSSGITDTQYF.

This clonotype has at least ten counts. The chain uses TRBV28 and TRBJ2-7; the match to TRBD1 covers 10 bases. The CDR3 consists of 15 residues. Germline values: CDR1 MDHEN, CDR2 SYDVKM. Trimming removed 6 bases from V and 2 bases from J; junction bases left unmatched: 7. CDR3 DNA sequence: TGTGCCAGCAGGCTTGGGACAGGGGACACCTACGAGCAGTACTTC. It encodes CASRLGTGDTYEQYF.

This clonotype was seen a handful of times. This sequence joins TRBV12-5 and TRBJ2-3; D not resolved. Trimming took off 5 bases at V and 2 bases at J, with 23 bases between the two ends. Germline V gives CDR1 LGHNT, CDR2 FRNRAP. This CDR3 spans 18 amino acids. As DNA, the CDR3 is TGTGCTAGTGGTGTGATCCATCTATTGCGGCCAACCACAGATACGCAGTATTTT. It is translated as CASGVIHLLRPTTDTQYF.

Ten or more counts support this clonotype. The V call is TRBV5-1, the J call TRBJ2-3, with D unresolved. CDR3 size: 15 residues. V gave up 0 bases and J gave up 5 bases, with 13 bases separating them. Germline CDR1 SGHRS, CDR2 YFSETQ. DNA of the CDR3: TGCGCCAGCAGCTTGGAGGCATTGACTTTAGATACGCAGTATTTT. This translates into CASSLEALTLDTQYF.

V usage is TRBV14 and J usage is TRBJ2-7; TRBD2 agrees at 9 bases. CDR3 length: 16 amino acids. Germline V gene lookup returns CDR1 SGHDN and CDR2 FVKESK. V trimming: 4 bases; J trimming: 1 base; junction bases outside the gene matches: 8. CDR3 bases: TGTGCCAGCAGCCCCCGACTAGCGGCCAAATCCTACGAGCAGTACTTC. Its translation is CASSPRLAAKSYEQYF. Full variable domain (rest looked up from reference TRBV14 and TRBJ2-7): EAGVTQFPSHSVIEKGQTVTLRCDPISGHDNLYWYRRVMGKEIKFLLHFVKESKQDESGMPNNRFLAERTGGTYSTLKVQPAELEDSGVYFCASSPRLAAKSYEQYFGPGTRLTVT.